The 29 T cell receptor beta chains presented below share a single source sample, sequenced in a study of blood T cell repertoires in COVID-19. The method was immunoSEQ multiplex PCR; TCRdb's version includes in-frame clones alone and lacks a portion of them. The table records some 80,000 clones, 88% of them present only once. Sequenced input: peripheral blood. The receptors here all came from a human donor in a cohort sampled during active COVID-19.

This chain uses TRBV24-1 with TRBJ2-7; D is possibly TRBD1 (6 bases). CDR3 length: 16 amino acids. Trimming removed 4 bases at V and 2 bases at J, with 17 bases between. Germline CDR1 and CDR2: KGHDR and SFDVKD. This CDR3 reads CATSEKTTGPPYEQYF. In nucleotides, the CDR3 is TGTGCCACCAGTGAGAAGACGACAGGCCCCCCCTACGAGCAGTACTTC.

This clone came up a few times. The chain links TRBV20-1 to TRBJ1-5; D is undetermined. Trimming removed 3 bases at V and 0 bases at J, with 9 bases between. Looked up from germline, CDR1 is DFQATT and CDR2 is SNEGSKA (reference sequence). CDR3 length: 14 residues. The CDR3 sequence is CSASDPNSNQPQHF. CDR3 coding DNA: TGCAGTGCTAGTGACCCTAATAGCAATCAGCCCCAGCATTTT.

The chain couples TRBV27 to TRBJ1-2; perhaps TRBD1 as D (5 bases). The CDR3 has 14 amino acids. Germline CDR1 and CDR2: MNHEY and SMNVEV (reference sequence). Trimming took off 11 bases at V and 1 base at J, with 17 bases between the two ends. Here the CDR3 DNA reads TGTGCCTCCGCCTCGGGGGACCTTAACTATGGCTACACCTTC. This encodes CASASGDLNYGYTF.

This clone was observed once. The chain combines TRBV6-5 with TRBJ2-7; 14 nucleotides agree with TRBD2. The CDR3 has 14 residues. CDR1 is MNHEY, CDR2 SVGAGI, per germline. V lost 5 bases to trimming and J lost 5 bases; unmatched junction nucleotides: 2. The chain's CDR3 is CASSQGLAGDEQYF. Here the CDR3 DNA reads TGTGCCAGCAGTCAGGGACTAGCGGGAGACGAGCAGTACTTC.

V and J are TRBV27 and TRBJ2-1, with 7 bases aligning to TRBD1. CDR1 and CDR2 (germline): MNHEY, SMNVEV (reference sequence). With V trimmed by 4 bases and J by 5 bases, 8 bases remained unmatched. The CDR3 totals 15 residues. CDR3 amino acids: CASSYYRGTDNEQFF. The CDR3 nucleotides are TGTGCCAGCAGTTATTACAGGGGAACGGACAATGAGCAGTTCTTC.

The CDR3 loop is CASSLSSGGEETQYF. CDR3 nucleotides: TGTGCCAGCAGCTTGTCTAGCGGGGGGGAAGAGACCCAGTACTTC. V is TRBV5-5 and J is TRBJ2-5; TRBD2 matches 12 bases. Germline-derived CDR1 and CDR2 are SGHKS and YYEKEE (reference sequence). V lost 1 base and J lost 3; bases outside the gene matches: 1. This CDR3 region has 15 residues. The complete variable domain, with remaining parts taken from reference TRBV5-5 and TRBJ2-5, reads DAGVTQSPTHLIKTRGQQVTLRCSPISGHKSVSWYQQVLGQGPQFIFQYYEKEERGRGNFPDRFSARQFPNYSSELNVNALLLGDSALYLCASSLSSGGEETQYFGPGTRLLVL.

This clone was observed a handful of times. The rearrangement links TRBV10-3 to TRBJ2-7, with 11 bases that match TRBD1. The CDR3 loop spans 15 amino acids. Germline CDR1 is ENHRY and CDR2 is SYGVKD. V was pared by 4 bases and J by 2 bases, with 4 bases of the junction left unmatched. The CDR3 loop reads CAISGPGQGAYEQYF. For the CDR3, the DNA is TGTGCCATCAGTGGACCGGGACAGGGGGCCTACGAGCAGTACTTC.

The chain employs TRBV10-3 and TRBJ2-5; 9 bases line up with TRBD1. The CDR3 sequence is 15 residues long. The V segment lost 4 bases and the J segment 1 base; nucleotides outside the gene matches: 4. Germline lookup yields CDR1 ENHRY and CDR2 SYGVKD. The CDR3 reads CAISGTGDPQETQYF. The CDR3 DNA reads TGTGCCATCAGTGGGACAGGGGACCCCCAAGAGACCCAGTACTTC.

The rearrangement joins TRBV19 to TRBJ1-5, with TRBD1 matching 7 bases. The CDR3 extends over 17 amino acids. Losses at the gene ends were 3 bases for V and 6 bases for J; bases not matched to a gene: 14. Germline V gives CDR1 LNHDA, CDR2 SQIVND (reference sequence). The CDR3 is CASSMGEVEGASQPQHF. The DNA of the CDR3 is TGTGCCAGTAGTATGGGGGAGGTCGAGGGGGCAAGTCAGCCCCAGCATTTT.

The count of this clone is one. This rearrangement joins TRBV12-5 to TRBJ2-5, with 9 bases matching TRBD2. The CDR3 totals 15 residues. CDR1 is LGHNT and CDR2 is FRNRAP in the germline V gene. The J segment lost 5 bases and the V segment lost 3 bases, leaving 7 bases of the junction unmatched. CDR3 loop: CASGLGLAGLETQYF. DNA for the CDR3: TGTGCTAGTGGTTTAGGTCTAGCGGGGTTGGAGACCCAGTACTTC. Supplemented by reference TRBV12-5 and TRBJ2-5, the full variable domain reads DARVTQTPRHKVTEMGQEVTMRCQPILGHNTVFWYRQTMMQGLELLAYFRNRAPLDDSGMPKDRFSAEMPDATLATLKIQPSEPRDSAVYFCASGLGLAGLETQYFGPGTRLLVL.

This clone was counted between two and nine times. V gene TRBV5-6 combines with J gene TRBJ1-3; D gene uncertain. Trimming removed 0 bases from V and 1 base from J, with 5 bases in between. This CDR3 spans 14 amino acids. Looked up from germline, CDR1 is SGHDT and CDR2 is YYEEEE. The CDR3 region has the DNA TGTGCCAGCAGCTTGGGTCCATCTGGAAACACCATATATTTT. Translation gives CASSLGPSGNTIYF.

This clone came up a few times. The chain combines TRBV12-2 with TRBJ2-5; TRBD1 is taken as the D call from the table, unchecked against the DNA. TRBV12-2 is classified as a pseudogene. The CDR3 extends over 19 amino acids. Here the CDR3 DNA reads TGTGCAAGTCGCTTAGGGCCAACAGGGGGTTCGGGTAGGCAAGAGACCCAGTACTTC. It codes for CASRLGPTGGSGRQETQYF.

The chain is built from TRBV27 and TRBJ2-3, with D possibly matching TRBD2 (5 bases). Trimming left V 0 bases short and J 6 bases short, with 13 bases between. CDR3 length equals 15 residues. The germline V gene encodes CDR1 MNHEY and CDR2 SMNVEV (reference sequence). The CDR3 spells CASSLSGRGGDTQYF. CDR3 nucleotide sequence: TGTGCCAGCAGTTTATCCGGACGGGGTGGGGATACGCAGTATTTT.

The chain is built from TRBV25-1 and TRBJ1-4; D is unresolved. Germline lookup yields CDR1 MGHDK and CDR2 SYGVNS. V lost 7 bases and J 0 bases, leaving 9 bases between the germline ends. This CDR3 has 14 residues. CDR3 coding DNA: TGTGCCAGCACGGAGGGCCCAACTAATGAAAAACTGTTTTTT. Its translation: CASTEGPTNEKLFF.

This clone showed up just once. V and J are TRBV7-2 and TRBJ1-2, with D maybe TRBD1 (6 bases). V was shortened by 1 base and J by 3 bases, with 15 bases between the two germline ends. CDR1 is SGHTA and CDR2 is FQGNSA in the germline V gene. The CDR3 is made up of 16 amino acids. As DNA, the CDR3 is TGTGCCAGCAGCTTAGTGGGCAGGGGTGGGTACTATGGCTACACCTTC. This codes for CASSLVGRGGYYGYTF.

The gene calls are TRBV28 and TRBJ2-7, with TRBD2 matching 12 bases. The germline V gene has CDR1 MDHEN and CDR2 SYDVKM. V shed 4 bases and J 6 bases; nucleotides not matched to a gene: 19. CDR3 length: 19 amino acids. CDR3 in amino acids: CASSYHGLAGSGGGGEQYF. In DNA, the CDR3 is TGTGCCAGCAGTTACCACGGACTAGCGGGAAGCGGGGGAGGTGGCGAGCAGTACTTC.

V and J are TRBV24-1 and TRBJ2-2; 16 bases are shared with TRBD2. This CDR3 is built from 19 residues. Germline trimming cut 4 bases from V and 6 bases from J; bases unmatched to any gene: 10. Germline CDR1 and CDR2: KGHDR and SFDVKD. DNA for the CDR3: TGTGCCACCAGTGACCCCACCGGGACTAGCGGGAGGGCCCCCGGGGAGCTGTTTTTT. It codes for CATSDPTGTSGRAPGELFF.

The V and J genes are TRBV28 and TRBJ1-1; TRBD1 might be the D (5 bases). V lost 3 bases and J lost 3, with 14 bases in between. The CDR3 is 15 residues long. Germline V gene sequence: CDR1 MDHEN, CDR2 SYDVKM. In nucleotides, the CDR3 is TGTGCCAGCAGTTTCCATTCAGGGTTTGACACTGAAGCTTTCTTT. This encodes CASSFHSGFDTEAFF. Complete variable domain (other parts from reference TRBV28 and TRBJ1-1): DVKVTQSSRYLVKRTGEKVFLECVQDMDHENMFWYRQDPGLGLRLIYFSYDVKMKEKGDIPEGYSVSREKKERFSLILESASTNQTSMYLCASSFHSGFDTEAFFGQGTRLTVV.

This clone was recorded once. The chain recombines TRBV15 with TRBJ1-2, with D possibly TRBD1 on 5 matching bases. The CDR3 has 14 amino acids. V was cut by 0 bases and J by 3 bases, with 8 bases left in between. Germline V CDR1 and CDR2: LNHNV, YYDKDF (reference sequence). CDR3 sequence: CATSRDQGYYGYTF. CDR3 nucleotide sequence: TGTGCCACCAGCAGAGATCAGGGCTACTATGGCTACACCTTC.

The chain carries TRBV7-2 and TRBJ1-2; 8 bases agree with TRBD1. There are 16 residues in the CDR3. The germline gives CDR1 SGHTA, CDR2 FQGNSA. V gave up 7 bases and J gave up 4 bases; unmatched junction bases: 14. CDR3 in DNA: TGTGCCAGCACCCTAGAGGTCGCAGGGGGCTTCTATGGCTACACCTTC. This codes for CASTLEVAGGFYGYTF. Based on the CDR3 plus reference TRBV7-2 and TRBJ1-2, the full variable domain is GAGVSQSPSNKVTEKGKDVELRCDPISGHTALYWYRQSLGQGLEFLIYFQGNSAPDKSGLPSDRFSAERTGGSVSTLTIQRTQQEDSAVYLCASTLEVAGGFYGYTFGSGTRLTVV.

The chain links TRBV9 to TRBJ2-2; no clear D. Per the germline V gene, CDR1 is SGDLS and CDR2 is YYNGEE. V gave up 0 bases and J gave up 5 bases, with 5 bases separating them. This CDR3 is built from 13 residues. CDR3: CASSVDSTGELFF. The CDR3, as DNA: TGTGCCAGCAGCGTAGATTCGACCGGGGAGCTGTTTTTT.

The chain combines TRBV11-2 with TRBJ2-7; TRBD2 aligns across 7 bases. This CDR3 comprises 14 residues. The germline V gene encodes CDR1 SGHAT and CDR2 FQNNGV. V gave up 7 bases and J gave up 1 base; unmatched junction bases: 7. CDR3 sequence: CASTRSGLSYEQYF. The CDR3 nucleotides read TGTGCCAGCACCCGTAGCGGGTTGTCCTACGAGCAGTACTTC. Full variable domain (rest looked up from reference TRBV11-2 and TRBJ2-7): EAGVAQSPRYKIIEKRQSVAFWCNPISGHATLYWYQQILGQGPKLLIQFQNNGVVDDSQLPKDRFSAERLKGVDSTLKIQPAKLEDSAVYLCASTRSGLSYEQYFGPGTRLTVT.

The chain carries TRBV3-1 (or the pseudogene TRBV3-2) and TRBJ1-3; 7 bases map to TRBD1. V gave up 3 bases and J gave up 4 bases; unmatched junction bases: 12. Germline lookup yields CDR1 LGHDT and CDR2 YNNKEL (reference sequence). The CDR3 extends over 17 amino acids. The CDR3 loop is CASSHDSGGLLGNTIYF. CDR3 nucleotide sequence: TGTGCCAGCAGCCACGACTCAGGGGGGTTACTGGGAAACACCATATATTTT.

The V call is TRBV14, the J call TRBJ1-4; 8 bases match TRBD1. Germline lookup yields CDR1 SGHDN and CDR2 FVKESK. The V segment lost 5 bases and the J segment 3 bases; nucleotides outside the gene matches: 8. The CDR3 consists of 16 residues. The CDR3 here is CASSTRQGSANEKLFF. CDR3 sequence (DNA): TGTGCCAGCAGCACCAGACAGGGGTCGGCTAATGAAAAACTGTTTTTT. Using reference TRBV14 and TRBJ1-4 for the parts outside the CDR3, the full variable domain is EAGVTQFPSHSVIEKGQTVTLRCDPISGHDNLYWYRRVMGKEIKFLLHFVKESKQDESGMPNNRFLAERTGGTYSTLKVQPAELEDSGVYFCASSTRQGSANEKLFFGSGTQLSVL.

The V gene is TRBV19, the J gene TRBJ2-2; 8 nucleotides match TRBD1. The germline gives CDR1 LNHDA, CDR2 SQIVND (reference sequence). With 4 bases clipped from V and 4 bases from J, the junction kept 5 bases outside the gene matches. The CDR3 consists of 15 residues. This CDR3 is CASSRQGAGTGELFF. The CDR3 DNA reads TGTGCCAGTAGTAGGCAGGGGGCGGGCACCGGGGAGCTGTTTTTT.

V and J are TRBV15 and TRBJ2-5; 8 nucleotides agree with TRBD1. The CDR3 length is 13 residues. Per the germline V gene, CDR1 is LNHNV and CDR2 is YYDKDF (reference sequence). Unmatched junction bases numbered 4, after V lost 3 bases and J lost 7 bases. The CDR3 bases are TGTGCCACCAGCAGCAGGGGGCTTGGGACCCAGTACTTC. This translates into CATSSRGLGTQYF.

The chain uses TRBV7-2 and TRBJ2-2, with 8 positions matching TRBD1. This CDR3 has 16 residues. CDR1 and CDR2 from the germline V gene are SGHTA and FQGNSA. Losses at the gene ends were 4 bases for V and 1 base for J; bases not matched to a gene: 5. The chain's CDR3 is CASSSGQELNTGELFF. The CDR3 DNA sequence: TGTGCCAGCAGCTCGGGACAGGAGCTGAACACCGGGGAGCTGTTTTTT.

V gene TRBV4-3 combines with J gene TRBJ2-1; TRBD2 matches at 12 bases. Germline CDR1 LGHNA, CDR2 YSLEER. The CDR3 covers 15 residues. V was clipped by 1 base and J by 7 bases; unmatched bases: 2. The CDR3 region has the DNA TGCGCCAGCAGCCAAGCCGGGACTAGCGGGAATGAGCAGTTCTTC. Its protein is CASSQAGTSGNEQFF.

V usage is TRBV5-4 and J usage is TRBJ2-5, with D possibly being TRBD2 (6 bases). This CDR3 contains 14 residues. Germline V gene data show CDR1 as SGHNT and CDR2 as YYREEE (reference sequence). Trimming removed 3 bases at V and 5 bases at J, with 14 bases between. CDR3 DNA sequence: TGTGCCAGCAGCTCTAGCGTCGGGGTCGAGACCCAGTACTTC. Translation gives CASSSSVGVETQYF.